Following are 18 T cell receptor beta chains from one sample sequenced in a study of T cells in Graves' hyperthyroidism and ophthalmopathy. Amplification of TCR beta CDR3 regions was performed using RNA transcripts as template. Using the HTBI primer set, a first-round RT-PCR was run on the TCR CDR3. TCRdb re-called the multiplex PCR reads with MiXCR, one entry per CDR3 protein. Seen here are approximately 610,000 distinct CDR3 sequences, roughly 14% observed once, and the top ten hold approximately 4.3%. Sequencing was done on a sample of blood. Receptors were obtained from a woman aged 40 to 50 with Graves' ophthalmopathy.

The CDR3 DNA reads as TGTGCCAGCAGCTCCGGGACTAGCGCATCAGATACGCAGTATTTT. Protein product: CASSSGTSASDTQYF. V is TRBV7-8 and J is TRBJ2-3; 10 nucleotides line up with TRBD2. Trimming removed 4 bases from V and 4 bases from J; junction bases left unmatched: 5. CDR1 and CDR2 from the germline V gene are SGHVS and FQNEAQ. This CDR3 has 15 amino acids.

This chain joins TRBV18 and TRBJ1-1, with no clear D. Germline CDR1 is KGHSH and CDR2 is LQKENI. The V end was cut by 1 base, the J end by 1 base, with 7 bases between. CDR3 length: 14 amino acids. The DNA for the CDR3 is TGTGCCAGCTCACCACTGCCGGAGAACACTGAAGCTTTCTTT. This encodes CASSPLPENTEAFF.

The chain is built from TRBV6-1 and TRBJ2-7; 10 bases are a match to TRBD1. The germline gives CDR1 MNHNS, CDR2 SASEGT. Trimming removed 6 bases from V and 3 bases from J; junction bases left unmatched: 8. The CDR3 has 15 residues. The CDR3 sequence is CASRTTGGVVYEQYF. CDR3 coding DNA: TGTGCCAGCAGGACGACAGGGGGCGTAGTCTACGAGCAGTACTTC.

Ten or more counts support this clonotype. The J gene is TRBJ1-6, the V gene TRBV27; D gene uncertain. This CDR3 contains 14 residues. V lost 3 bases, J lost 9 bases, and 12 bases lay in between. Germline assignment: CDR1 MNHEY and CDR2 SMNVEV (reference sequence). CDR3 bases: TGTGCCAGCAGTTTTGACACCCGGTTTTCACCCCTCCACTTT. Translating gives CASSFDTRFSPLHF.

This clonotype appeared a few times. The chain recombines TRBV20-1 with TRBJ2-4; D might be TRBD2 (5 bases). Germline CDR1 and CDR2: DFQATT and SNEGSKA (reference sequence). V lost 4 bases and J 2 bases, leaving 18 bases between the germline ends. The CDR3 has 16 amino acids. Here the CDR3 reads CSAKGGSDFSKNIQYF. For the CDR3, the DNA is TGCAGTGCTAAGGGTGGTAGCGACTTTTCCAAAAACATTCAGTACTTC.

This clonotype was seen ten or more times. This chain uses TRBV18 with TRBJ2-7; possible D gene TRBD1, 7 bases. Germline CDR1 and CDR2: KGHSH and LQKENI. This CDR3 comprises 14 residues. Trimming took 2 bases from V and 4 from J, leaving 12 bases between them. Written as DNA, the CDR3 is TGTGCCAGCTCACCAGCGGGACAGCAATACGAGCAGTACTTC. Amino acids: CASSPAGQQYEQYF.

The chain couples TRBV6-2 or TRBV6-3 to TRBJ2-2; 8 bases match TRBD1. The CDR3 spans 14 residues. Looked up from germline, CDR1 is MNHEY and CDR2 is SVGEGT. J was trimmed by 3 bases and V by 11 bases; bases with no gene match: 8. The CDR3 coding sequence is TGTGCCGGCCGACAGGGGATAGACACCGGGGAGCTGTTTTTT. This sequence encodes CAGRQGIDTGELFF.

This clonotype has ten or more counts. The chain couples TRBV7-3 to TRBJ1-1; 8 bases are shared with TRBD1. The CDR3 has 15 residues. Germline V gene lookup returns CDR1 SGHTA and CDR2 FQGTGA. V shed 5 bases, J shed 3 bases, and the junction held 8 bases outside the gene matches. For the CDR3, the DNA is TGTGCCAGCAGCCCAAAGACAGGGGATCACACTGAAGCTTTCTTT. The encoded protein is CASSPKTGDHTEAFF. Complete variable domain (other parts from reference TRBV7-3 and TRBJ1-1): GAGVSQTPSNKVTEKGKYVELRCDPISGHTALYWYRQSLGQGPEFLIYFQGTGAADDSGLPNDRFFAVRPEGSVSTLKIQRTERGDSAVYLCASSPKTGDHTEAFFGQGTRLTVV.

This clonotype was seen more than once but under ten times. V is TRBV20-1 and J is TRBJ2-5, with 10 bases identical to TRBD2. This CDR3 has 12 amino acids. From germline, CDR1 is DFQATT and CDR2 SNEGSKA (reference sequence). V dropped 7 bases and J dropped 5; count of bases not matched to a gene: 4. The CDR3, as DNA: TGCAGTGGACTAGCGGGCGCCGAGACCCAGTACTTC. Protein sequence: CSGLAGAETQYF.

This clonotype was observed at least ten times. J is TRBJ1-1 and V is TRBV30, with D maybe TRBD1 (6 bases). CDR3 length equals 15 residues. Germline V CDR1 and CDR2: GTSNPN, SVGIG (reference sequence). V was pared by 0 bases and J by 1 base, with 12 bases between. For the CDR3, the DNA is TGTGCCTGGAGTGTACGAGGACAGAGGAACACTGAAGCTTTCTTT. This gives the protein CAWSVRGQRNTEAFF.

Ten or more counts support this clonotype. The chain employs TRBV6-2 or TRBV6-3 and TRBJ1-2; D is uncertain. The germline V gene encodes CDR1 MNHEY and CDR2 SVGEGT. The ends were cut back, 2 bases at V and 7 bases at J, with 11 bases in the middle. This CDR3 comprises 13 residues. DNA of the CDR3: TGTGCCAGCAGTTACCCAGGATACGGTGGCTACACCTTC. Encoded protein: CASSYPGYGGYTF.

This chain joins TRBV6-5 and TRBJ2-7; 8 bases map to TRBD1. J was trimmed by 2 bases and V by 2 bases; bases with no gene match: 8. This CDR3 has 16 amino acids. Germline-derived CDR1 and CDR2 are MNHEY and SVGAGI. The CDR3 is CASSYTRGQVTYEQYF. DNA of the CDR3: TGTGCCAGCAGTTACACCCGGGGACAGGTTACCTACGAGCAGTACTTC.

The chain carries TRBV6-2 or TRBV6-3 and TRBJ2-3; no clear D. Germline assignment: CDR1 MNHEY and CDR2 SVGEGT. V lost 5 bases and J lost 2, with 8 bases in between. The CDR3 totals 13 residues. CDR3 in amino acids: CASSRANTDTQYF. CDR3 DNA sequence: TGTGCCAGCAGTCGGGCCAACACAGATACGCAGTATTTT.

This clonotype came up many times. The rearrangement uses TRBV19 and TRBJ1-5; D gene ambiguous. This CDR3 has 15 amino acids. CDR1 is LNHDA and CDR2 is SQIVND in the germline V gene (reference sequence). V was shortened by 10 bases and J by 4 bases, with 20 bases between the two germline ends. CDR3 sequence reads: CATRRGGPQNQPQHF. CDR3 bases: TGTGCCACTCGCCGTGGTGGACCGCAAAATCAGCCCCAGCATTTT.

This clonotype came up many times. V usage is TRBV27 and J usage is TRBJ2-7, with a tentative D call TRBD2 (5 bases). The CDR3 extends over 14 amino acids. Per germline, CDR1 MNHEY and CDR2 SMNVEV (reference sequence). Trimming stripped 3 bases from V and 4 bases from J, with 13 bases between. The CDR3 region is CASSFGRGGYEQYF. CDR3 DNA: TGTGCCAGCAGTTTCGGACGCGGAGGTTACGAGCAGTACTTC.

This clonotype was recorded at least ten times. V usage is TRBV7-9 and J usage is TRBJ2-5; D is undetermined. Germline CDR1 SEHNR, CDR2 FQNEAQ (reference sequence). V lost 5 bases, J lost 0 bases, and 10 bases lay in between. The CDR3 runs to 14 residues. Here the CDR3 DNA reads TGTGCCAGCAGCCTCGACACGTACCAAGAGACCCAGTACTTC. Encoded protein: CASSLDTYQETQYF.

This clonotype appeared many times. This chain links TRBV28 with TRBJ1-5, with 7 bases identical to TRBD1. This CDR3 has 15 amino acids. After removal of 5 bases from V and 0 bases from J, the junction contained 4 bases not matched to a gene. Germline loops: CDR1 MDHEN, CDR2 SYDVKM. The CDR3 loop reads CASSEGQYSNQPQHF. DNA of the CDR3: TGTGCCAGCAGTGAGGGACAGTATAGCAATCAGCCCCAGCATTTT.

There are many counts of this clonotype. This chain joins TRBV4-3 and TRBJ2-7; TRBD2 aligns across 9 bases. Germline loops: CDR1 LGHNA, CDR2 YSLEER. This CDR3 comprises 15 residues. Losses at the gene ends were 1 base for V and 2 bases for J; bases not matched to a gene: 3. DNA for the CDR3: TGCGCCAGCAGCCAAGGACTAGCGGATACCTACGAGCAGTACTTC. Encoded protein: CASSQGLADTYEQYF.